The sequence of this T cell receptor beta chain was determined in a study of T cells after yellow fever vaccination. On the study more broadly: Any fraction with a low cell number was prepared using SMART-Seq v4 Ultra Low Input.

Study-level findings and limits: The secondary response peaked faster, at day 5 versus 15, but was weaker. Subsequent to the booster, the majority of primary-vaccination clones reappeared (around 96% CD4, 85% to 90% CD8). FACS-sorted repertoires might harbor abundant contaminating clonotypes from the bulk population.

With V trimmed by 6 bases and J by 7 bases, 11 bases remained unmatched. Germline CDR1 MNHNS, CDR2 SASEGT. The CDR3 has 15 amino acids. As regards this clonotype: Its antigen is unidentified.

TCRdb redid the calling of the 5' RACE reads with MiXCR, one entry per CDR3 protein. Among some 390,000 distinct CDR3 sequences listed, around a sixth were seen once. This clonotype originated in a man aged 18 to 30 who received the YFV17D yellow fever vaccine. The source material was PBMCs, sampled before the yellow fever booster vaccination. The chain carries TRBV6-1 and TRBJ2-2, with 7 bases aligning to TRBD1. The CDR3 nucleotides are TGTGCCAGCAGCTCCGGAAGGGGGCGAGGCGGGGAGCTGTTTTTT. Amino acids: CASSSGRGRGGELFF.